A single sample gave rise to the 23 T cell receptor beta chains below, sequenced in a study of blood T cell repertoires in COVID-19. The repertoire was sequenced with immunoSEQ multiplex PCR; TCRdb's copy has only in-frame clones and lacks some. The sample yields 160,000 or so clones, 93% seen once. Sequenced material: peripheral blood. Every receptor here comes from a woman in her sixties with COVID-19, enrolled during active disease.

The V and J genes are TRBV3-1 (or the pseudogene TRBV3-2) and TRBJ1-1, with D hard to call. This CDR3 has 15 amino acids. Trimming shortened V by 0 bases and J by 4 bases, and 12 bases separated the two germline ends. Germline V gene lookup returns CDR1 LGHDT and CDR2 YNNKEL (reference sequence). This CDR3 is CASSQDPGSSTEAFF. The CDR3 nucleotides read TGTGCCAGCAGCCAAGATCCCGGGTCGAGCACTGAAGCTTTCTTT.

This chain uses TRBV4-2 with TRBJ2-4; 12 bases map to TRBD2. Trimming took 3 bases from V and 8 from J; bases not matched to a gene: 11. The CDR3 runs 17 residues. Germline loops: CDR1 LGHNA, CDR2 YNFKEQ. The CDR3 region is CASSQGASGGAGDIQYF. Written as DNA, the CDR3 is TGTGCCAGCAGCCAGGGGGCTAGCGGGGGGGCCGGGGACATTCAGTACTTC.

This clone appeared a few times. V and J are TRBV6-2 or TRBV6-3 and TRBJ1-5; D is unresolved. The CDR3 runs to 14 residues. The V gene's germline CDR1 is MNHEY and CDR2 SVGEGT. V lost 5 bases to trimming and J lost 2 bases, with 10 bases between them. Here the CDR3 reads CASSEGWGNQPQHF. CDR3 in DNA: TGTGCCAGCAGTGAGGGTTGGGGCAATCAGCCCCAGCATTTT.

This rearrangement joins TRBV3-1 (or the pseudogene TRBV3-2) to TRBJ1-5; D call uncertain. Germline V gives CDR1 LGHDT, CDR2 YNNKEL (reference sequence). The CDR3 contains 19 residues. V gave up 0 bases and J gave up 3 bases, with 21 bases separating them. This chain's CDR3 is CASSQDSAFDYHINQPQHF. In DNA form, the CDR3 reads TGTGCCAGCAGCCAAGATTCTGCGTTCGATTATCATATCAATCAGCCCCAGCATTTT.

The V gene is TRBV14, the J gene TRBJ2-3; TRBD2 aligns across 11 bases. Unmatched junction bases numbered 13, after V lost 4 bases and J lost 1 base. Germline CDR1 is SGHDN and CDR2 is FVKESK. The CDR3 extends over 19 amino acids. CDR3: CASSPGSSGGFWGTDTQYF. CDR3 DNA: TGTGCCAGCAGCCCGGGGTCTAGCGGGGGGTTCTGGGGCACAGATACGCAGTATTTT.

This chain connects TRBV10-1 to TRBJ2-7, with 7 bases fitting TRBD1. Germline CDR1 is WNHNN and CDR2 is SYGVQD (reference sequence). V shed 7 bases and J 6 bases; nucleotides not matched to a gene: 9. The CDR3 has 13 amino acids. CDR3 sequence reads: CASNPRGLCEQYF. DNA for the CDR3: TGCGCCAGCAACCCGAGGGGGCTCTGCGAGCAGTACTTC.

The chain joins TRBV5-8 to TRBJ1-4; D is ambiguous. This CDR3 region has 13 residues. Germline CDR1 reads SGHTS; CDR2 reads YDEGEE. Trimming took off 5 bases at V and 7 bases at J, with 12 bases between the two ends. The CDR3 DNA is TGTGCCAGCAGTTATAGACGCGGTGAAAAACTGTTTTTT. Its protein product is CASSYRRGEKLFF.

The chain has TRBV4-1 and TRBJ1-1; 7 bases agree with TRBD1. CDR1 is MGHRA, CDR2 YSYEKL, per germline. V lost 0 bases and J lost 8; bases outside the gene matches: 9. This CDR3 is built from 15 residues. CDR3 nucleotide sequence: TGCGCCAGCAGCCAAGACACAGGGGACGCAAGAGAAGCTTTCTTT. This codes for CASSQDTGDAREAFF.

This chain connects TRBV24-1 to TRBJ2-3, with 7 bases fitting TRBD1. The CDR3 is 15 residues long. The V gene end was trimmed by 4 bases and the J gene end by 1 base; junction bases not matched to a gene: 4. CDR1 KGHDR and CDR2 SFDVKD come from the germline V gene. CDR3 DNA sequence: TGTGCCACCAGTGACCCTGACAGGGGCACAGATACGCAGTATTTT. The encoded protein is CATSDPDRGTDTQYF.

The chain recombines TRBV5-1 with TRBJ2-3; 9 bases are shared with TRBD2. V was clipped by 0 bases and J by 5 bases; unmatched bases: 1. Germline CDR1 is SGHRS and CDR2 is YFSETQ. The CDR3 covers 14 residues. CDR3: CASSLGLAVDTQYF. The CDR3 DNA reads TGCGCCAGCAGCTTGGGACTAGCGGTAGATACGCAGTATTTT.

The chain couples TRBV7-9 to TRBJ1-2; tentative D call: TRBD1 (6 bases). Trimming took 5 bases from V and 3 from J, leaving 10 bases between them. The CDR3 consists of 13 residues. Germline CDR1 reads SEHNR; CDR2 reads FQNEAQ (reference sequence). CDR3 amino acids: CASSPTGYYGYTF. The CDR3 bases are TGTGCCAGCAGCCCCACAGGGTACTATGGCTACACCTTC.

V and J are TRBV19 and TRBJ1-1; D is ambiguous. CDR1 and CDR2 (germline): LNHDA, SQIVND (reference sequence). The CDR3 runs 13 residues. V was clipped by 4 bases and J by 8 bases, with 14 bases between them. The CDR3 DNA reads as TGTGCCAGTAGTAAGCGGCGGGATATGGAAGCTTTCTTT. It translates to CASSKRRDMEAFF.

The chain couples TRBV7-2 to TRBJ1-2, with D perhaps matching TRBD1 (5 bases). V shed 2 bases and J shed 4 bases, with 14 bases lying between them. CDR1 and CDR2 (germline): SGHTA, FQGNSA. CDR3 size: 15 residues. CDR3 amino acids: CASSLKGVGGYGYTF. Written as DNA, the CDR3 is TGTGCCAGCAGCTTAAAAGGGGTCGGGGGCTATGGCTACACCTTC. Together with reference TRBV7-2 and TRBJ1-2, the CDR3 gives the full variable domain: GAGVSQSPSNKVTEKGKDVELRCDPISGHTALYWYRQSLGQGLEFLIYFQGNSAPDKSGLPSDRFSAERTGGSVSTLTIQRTQQEDSAVYLCASSLKGVGGYGYTFGSGTRLTVV.

The genes are TRBV27 and TRBJ1-6; D perhaps matches TRBD1 (6 bases). Between the trimmed V and J ends, which lost 4 bases and 9 bases, there was a span of 13 bases. The CDR3 runs 14 residues. The germline CDR1 and CDR2 sequences are MNHEY and SMNVEV (reference sequence). The CDR3 here is CASSSVQGGSPLHF. DNA for the CDR3: TGTGCCAGCAGTTCAGTACAGGGTGGTTCACCCCTCCACTTT.

This chain connects TRBV4-3 to TRBJ1-4; D possibly corresponds to TRBD1 (5 bases). V dropped 3 bases and J dropped 6 bases, with 14 bases sitting between them. The CDR3 totals 15 residues. Germline lookup yields CDR1 LGHNA and CDR2 YSLEER. The CDR3 region is CASSQTGRGDEKLFF. The DNA for the CDR3 is TGCGCCAGCAGCCAGACCGGGAGGGGCGATGAAAAACTGTTTTTT.

The rearrangement uses TRBV30 and TRBJ1-1; D might be TRBD1 (6 bases). Germline CDR1 and CDR2: GTSNPN and SVGIG (reference sequence). The V and J ends lost 3 bases and 1 base respectively, with 15 bases between them. This CDR3 region has 15 residues. The CDR3 DNA reads TGTGCCTGGAGAGGGGGGGAGAACCCGAACACTGAAGCTTTCTTT. This translates into CAWRGGENPNTEAFF.

J is TRBJ2-5 and V is TRBV5-4; D possibly corresponds to TRBD2 (6 bases). V was cut by 0 bases and J by 3 bases, with 12 bases left in between. Looked up from germline, CDR1 is SGHNT and CDR2 is YYREEE (reference sequence). The length of the CDR3 is 15 residues. The CDR3 loop reads CASSLVEGREETQYF. DNA for the CDR3: TGTGCCAGCAGCTTGGTGGAGGGAAGGGAAGAGACCCAGTACTTC. Full variable domain (outside the CDR3, taken from reference TRBV5-4 and TRBJ2-5): ETGVTQSPTHLIKTRGQQVTLRCSSQSGHNTVSWYQQALGQGPQFIFQYYREEENGRGNFPPRFSGLQFPNYSSELNVNALELDDSALYLCASSLVEGREETQYFGPGTRLLVL.

The rearrangement joins TRBV19 to TRBJ2-1, with 9 positions matching TRBD2. CDR1 is LNHDA, CDR2 SQIVND, per germline (reference sequence). The V segment lost 3 bases and the J segment 8 bases; nucleotides outside the gene matches: 8. The CDR3 runs to 15 residues. The CDR3 spells CASSIGGGAWDEQFF. The CDR3, as DNA: TGTGCCAGTAGTATTGGCGGGGGGGCCTGGGATGAGCAGTTCTTC. The whole variable domain, remainder taken from reference TRBV19 and TRBJ2-1, is DGGITQSPKYLFRKEGQNVTLSCEQNLNHDAMYWYRQDPGQGLRLIYYSQIVNDFQKGDIAEGYSVSREKKESFPLTVTSAQKNPTAFYLCASSIGGGAWDEQFFGPGTRLTVL.

This clone is a singleton in its sample. This chain uses TRBV6-1 with TRBJ2-3, with a weak D call TRBD2 (6 bases). There are 16 residues in the CDR3. Trimming cost V 4 bases and J 0 bases, with 14 bases left between them. Germline loops: CDR1 MNHNS, CDR2 SASEGT. The CDR3 sequence is CASSGRDQPSTDTQYF. The CDR3 DNA sequence: TGTGCCAGCAGTGGGCGGGACCAACCTAGCACAGATACGCAGTATTTT.

The CDR3 reads CASSFRTASSYNEQFF. The DNA of the CDR3 is TGCGCCAGCAGCTTTCGGACTGCGAGCTCCTACAATGAGCAGTTCTTC. The V call is TRBV5-1, the J call TRBJ2-1; possibly TRBD2 for D (5 bases). The CDR3 contains 16 residues. The ends were cut back, 2 bases at V and 0 bases at J, with 12 bases in the middle. Germline loops: CDR1 SGHRS, CDR2 YFSETQ. Looking up the rest from reference TRBV5-1 and TRBJ2-1 gives the full variable domain: KAGVTQTPRYLIKTRGQQVTLSCSPISGHRSVSWYQQTPGQGLQFLFEYFSETQRNKGNFPGRFSGRQFSNSRSEMNVSTLELGDSALYLCASSFRTASSYNEQFFGPGTRLTVL.

The chain is built from TRBV18 and TRBJ1-2; TRBD1 agrees at 11 bases. Germline CDR1 KGHSH, CDR2 LQKENI. V dropped 5 bases and J dropped 4; count of bases not matched to a gene: 3. CDR3 length equals 14 residues. The CDR3 here is CASSSGTGGYGYTF. The CDR3, as DNA: TGTGCCAGCTCATCGGGGACAGGGGGCTATGGCTACACCTTC.

The V gene is TRBV5-1, the J gene TRBJ2-1; D is undetermined. V lost 3 bases to trimming and J lost 2 bases, with 12 bases between them. The CDR3 covers 15 residues. Germline V CDR1 and CDR2: SGHRS, YFSETQ. Written as DNA, the CDR3 is TGCGCCAGCAGCTCCAAAACTAACGCCTACAATGAGCAGTTCTTC. Amino acid sequence: CASSSKTNAYNEQFF. Supplemented by reference TRBV5-1 and TRBJ2-1, the full variable domain reads KAGVTQTPRYLIKTRGQQVTLSCSPISGHRSVSWYQQTPGQGLQFLFEYFSETQRNKGNFPGRFSGRQFSNSRSEMNVSTLELGDSALYLCASSSKTNAYNEQFFGPGTRLTVL.

A note on this clone: Other nucleotide sequences in the sample specify the same CDR3. V usage is TRBV7-3 and J usage is TRBJ2-7; D is possibly TRBD1 (6 bases). Trimming cost V 2 bases and J 2 bases, with 13 bases left between them. Germline CDR1 SGHTA, CDR2 FQGTGA. The CDR3 covers 15 residues. CDR3 DNA sequence: TGTGCCAGCAGCTTACGAGCAGGGGAAACCTACGAGCAGTACTTC. It translates to CASSLRAGETYEQYF.